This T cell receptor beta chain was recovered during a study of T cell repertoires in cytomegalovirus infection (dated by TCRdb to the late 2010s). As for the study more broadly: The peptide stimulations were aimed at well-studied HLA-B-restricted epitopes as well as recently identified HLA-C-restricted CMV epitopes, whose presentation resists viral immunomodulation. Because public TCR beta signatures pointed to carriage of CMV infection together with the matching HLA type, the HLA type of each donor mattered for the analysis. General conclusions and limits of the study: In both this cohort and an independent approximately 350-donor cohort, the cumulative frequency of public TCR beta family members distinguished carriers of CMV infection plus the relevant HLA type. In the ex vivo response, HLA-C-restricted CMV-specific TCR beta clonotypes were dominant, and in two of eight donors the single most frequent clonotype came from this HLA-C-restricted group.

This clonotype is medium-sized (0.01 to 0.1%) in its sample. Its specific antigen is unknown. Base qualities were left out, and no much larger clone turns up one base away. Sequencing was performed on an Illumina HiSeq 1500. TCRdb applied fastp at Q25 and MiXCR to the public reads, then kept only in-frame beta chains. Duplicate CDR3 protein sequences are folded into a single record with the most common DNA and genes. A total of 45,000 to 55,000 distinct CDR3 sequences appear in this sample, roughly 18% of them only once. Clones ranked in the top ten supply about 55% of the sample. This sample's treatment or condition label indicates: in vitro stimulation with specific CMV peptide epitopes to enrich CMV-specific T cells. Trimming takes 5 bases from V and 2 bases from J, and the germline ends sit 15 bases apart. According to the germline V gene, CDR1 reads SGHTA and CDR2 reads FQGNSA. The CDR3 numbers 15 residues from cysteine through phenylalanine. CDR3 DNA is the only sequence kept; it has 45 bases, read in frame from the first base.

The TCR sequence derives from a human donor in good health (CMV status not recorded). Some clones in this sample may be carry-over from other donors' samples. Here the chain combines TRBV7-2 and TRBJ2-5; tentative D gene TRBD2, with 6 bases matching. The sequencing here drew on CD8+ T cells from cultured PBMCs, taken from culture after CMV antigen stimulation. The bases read TGTGCCAGCAGCCCTACCTACCGGGAGCAAGAGACCCAGTACTTC. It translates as CASSPTYREQETQYF.